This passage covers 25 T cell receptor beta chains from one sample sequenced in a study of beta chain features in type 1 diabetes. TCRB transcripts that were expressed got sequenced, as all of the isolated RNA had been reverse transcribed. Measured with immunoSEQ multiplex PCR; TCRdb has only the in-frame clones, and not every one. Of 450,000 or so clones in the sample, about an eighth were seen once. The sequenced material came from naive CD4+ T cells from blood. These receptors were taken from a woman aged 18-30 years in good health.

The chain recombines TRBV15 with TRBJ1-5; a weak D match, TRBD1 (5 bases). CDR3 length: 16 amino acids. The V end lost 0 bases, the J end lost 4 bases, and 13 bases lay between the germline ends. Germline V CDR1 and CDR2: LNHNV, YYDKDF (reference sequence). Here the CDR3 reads CATSRDRDPVNQPQHF. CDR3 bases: TGTGCCACCAGCAGAGATAGGGACCCCGTTAATCAGCCCCAGCATTTT. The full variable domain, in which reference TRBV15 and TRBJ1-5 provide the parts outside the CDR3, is DAMVIQNPRYQVTQFGKPVTLSCSQTLNHNVMYWYQQKSSQAPKLLFHYYDKDFNNEADTPDNFQSRRPNTSFCFLDIRSPGLGDTAMYLCATSRDRDPVNQPQHFGDGTRLSIL.

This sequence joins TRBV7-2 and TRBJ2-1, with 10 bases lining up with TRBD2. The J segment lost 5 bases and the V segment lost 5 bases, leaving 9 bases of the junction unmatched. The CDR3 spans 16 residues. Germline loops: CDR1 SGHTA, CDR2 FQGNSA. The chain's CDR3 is CASSITSSGSDNEQFF. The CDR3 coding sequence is TGTGCCAGCAGCATCACTTCTAGCGGGAGCGACAATGAGCAGTTCTTC.

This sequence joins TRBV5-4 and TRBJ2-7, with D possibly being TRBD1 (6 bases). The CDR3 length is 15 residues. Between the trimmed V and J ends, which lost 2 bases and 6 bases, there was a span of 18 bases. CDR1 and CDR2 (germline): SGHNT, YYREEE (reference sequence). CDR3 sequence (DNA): TGTGCCAGCAGCTTTGGTTCACAGGGCCTCGCCGAGCAGTACGTC. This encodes CASSFGSQGLAEQYV.

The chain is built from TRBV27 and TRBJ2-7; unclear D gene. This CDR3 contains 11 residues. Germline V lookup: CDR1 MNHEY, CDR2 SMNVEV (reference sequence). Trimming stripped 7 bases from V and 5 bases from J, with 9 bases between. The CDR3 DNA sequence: TGTGCCAGCAAGGTTGGTGACGAGCAGTACTTC. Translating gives CASKVGDEQYF.

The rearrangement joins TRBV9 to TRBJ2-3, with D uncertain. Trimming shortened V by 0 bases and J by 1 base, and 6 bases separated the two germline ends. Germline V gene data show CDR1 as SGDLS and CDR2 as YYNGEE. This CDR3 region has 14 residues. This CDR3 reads CASSVALGTDTQYF. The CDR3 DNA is TGTGCCAGCAGCGTAGCACTCGGCACAGATACGCAGTATTTT. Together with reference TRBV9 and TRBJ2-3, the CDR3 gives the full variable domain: DSGVTQTPKHLITATGQRVTLRCSPRSGDLSVYWYQQSLDQGLQFLIQYYNGEERAKGNILERFSAQQFPDLHSELNLSSLELGDSALYFCASSVALGTDTQYFGPGTRLTVL.

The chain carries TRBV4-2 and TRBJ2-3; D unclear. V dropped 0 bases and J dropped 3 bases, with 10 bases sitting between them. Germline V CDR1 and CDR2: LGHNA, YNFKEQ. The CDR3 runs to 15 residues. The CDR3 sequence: CASSQDLARTDTQYF. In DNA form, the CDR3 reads TGTGCCAGCAGCCAAGATCTTGCAAGAACAGATACGCAGTATTTT.

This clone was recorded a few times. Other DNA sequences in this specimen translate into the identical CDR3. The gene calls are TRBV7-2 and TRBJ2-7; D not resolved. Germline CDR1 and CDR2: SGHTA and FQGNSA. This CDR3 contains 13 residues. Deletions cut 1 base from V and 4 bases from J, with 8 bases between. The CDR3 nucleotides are TGTGCCAGCAGCTTAGGAGCCCCTTACGAGCAGTACGTC. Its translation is CASSLGAPYEQYV.

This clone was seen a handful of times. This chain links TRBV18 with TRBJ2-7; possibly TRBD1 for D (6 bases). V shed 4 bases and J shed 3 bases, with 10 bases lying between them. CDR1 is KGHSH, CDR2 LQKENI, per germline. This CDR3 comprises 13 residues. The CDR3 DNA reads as TGTGCCAGCTCACTGCAGGGGTTCTACGAGCAGTACGTC. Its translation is CASSLQGFYEQYV.

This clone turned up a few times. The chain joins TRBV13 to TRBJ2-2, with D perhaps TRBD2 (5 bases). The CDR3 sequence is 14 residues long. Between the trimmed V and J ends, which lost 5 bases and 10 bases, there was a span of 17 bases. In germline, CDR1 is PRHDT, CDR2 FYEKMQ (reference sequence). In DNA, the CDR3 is TGTGCCAGCAGCGTCCGGGGTTTTTTTCCGGAGCTGTTTTTT. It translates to CASSVRGFFPELFF.

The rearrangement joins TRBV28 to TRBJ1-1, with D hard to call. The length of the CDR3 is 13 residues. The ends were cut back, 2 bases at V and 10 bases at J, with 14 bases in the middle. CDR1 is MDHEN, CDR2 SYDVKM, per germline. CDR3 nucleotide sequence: TGTGCCAGCAGTTTAAAGGCTCCGGTTAGAGCTTTCTTT. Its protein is CASSLKAPVRAFF.

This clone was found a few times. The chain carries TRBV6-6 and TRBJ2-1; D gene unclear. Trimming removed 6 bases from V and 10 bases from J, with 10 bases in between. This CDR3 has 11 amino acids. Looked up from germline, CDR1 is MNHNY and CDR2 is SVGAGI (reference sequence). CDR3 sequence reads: CASRIAREQFF. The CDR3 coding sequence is TGTGCCAGCAGGATAGCTCGGGAGCAGTTCTTC.

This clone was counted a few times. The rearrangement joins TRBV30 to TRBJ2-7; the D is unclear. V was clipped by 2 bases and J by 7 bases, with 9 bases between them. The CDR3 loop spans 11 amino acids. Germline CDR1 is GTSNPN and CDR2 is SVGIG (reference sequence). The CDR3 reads CAWSRMNEQYF. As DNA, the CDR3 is TGTGCCTGGAGTCGAATGAATGAGCAGTACTTC.

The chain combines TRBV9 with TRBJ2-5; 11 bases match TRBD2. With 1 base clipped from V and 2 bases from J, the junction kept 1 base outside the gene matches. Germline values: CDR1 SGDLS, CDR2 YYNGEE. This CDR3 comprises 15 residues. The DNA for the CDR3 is TGTGCCAGCAGCGTAAGACTAGCGGGACAAGAGACCCAGTACTTC. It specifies CASSVRLAGQETQYF. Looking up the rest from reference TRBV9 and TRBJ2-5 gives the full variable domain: DSGVTQTPKHLITATGQRVTLRCSPRSGDLSVYWYQQSLDQGLQFLIQYYNGEERAKGNILERFSAQQFPDLHSELNLSSLELGDSALYFCASSVRLAGQETQYFGPGTRLLVL.

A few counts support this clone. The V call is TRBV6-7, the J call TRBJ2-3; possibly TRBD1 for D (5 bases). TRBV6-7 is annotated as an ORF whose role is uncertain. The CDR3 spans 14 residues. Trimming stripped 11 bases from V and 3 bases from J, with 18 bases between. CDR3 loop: CAARQKGCTDTQYF. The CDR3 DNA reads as TGTGCCGCACGCCAGAAGGGGTGTACAGATACGCAGTATTTT.

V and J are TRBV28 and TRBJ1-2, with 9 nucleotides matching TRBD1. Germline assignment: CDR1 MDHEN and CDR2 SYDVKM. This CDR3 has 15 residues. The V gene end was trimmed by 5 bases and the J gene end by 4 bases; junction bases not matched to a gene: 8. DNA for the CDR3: TGTGCCAGCAGTAAGCCGGGACAGGGTATCTATGGCTACACCTTC. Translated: CASSKPGQGIYGYTF.

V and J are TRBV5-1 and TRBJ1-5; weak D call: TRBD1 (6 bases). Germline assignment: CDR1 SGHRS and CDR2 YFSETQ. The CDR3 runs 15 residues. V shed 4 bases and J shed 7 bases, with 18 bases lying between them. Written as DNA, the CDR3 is TGCGCCAGCAGCCCACAGGGAGACCTAAACCAGCCCCAGCATTTT. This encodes CASSPQGDLNQPQHF.

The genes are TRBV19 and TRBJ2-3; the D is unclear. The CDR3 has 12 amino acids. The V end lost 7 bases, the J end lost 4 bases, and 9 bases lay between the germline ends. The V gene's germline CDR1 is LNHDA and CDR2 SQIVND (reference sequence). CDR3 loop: CASTGWADTQYF. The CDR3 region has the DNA TGTGCCAGTACCGGATGGGCAGATACGCAGTATTTT.

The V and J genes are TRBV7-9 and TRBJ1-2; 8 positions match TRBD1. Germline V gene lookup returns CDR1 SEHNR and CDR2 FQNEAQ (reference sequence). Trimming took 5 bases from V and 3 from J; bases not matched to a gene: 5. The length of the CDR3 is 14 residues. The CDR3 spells CASSQQGGYYGYTF. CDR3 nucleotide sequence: TGTGCCAGCAGCCAACAGGGGGGTTACTATGGCTACACCTTC. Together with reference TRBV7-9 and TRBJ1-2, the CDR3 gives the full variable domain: DTGVSQNPRHKITKRGQNVTFRCDPISEHNRLYWYRQTLGQGPEFLTYFQNEAQLEKSRLLSDRFSAERPKGSFSTLEIQRTEQGDSAMYLCASSQQGGYYGYTFGSGTRLTVV.

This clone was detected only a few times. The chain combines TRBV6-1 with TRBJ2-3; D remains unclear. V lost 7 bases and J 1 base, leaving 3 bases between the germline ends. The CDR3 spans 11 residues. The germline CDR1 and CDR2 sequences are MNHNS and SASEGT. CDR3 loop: CASMRTDTQYF. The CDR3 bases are TGTGCCAGCATGCGCACAGATACGCAGTATTTT.

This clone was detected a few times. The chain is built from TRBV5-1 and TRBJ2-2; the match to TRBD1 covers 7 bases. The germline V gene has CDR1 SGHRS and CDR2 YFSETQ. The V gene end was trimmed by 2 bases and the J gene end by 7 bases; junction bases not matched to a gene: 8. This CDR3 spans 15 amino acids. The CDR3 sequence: CASSFLGQRDGELFF. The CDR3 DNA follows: TGCGCCAGCAGCTTCTTGGGACAGCGAGACGGGGAGCTGTTTTTT.

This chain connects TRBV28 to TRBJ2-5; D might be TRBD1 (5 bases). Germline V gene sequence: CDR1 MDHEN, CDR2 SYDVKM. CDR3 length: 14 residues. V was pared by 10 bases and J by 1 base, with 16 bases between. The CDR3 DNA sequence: TGTGCCACCGGTGGGGCAGGGCCCCAAGAGACCCAGTACTTC. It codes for CATGGAGPQETQYF. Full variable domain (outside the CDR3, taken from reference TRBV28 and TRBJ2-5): DVKVTQSSRYLVKRTGEKVFLECVQDMDHENMFWYRQDPGLGLRLIYFSYDVKMKEKGDIPEGYSVSREKKERFSLILESASTNQTSMYLCATGGAGPQETQYFGPGTRLLVL.

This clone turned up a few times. The CDR3 loop is CASGAGGSPLHF. CDR3 bases: TGTGCCAGCGGCGCCGGAGGGTCACCCCTCCACTTT. The rearrangement joins TRBV28 to TRBJ1-6, with D unclear. The V and J ends lost 8 bases and 10 bases respectively, with 12 bases between them. CDR3 length: 12 residues. Germline V gene lookup returns CDR1 MDHEN and CDR2 SYDVKM.

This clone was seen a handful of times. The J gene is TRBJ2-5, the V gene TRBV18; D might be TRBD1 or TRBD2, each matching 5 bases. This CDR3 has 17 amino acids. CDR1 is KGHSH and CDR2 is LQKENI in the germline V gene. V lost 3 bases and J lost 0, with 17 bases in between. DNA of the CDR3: TGTGCCAGCTCACCGGAACCGGGACGGCGGTACCAAGAGACCCAGTACTTC. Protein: CASSPEPGRRYQETQYF.

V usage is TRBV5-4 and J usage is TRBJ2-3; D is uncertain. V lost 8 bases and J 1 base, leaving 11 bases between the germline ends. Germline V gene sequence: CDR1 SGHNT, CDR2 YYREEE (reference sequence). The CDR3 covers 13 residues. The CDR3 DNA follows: TGTGCCAGTCGAGGTGGCGGCACAGATACGCAGTATTTT. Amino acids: CASRGGGTDTQYF.

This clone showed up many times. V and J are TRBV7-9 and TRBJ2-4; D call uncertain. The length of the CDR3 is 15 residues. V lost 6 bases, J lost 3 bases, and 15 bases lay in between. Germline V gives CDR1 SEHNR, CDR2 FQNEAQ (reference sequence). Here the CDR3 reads CASSTLPVYKNIQYF. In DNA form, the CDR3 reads TGTGCCAGCAGTACATTACCCGTCTACAAAAACATTCAGTACTTC. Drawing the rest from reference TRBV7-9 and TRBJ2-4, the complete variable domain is DTGVSQNPRHKITKRGQNVTFRCDPISEHNRLYWYRQTLGQGPEFLTYFQNEAQLEKSRLLSDRFSAERPKGSFSTLEIQRTEQGDSAMYLCASSTLPVYKNIQYFGAGTRLSVL.